The following is a T cell receptor (beta chain) sequence with its context. Germline V gives CDR1 PRHDT, CDR2 FYEKMQ (reference sequence). The CDR3 runs to 14 residues. V shed 3 bases and J 2 bases; nucleotides not matched to a gene: 2. This sample stems from a study of blood T cell repertoires in COVID-19. Sequencing used immunoSEQ multiplex PCR; TCRdb keeps in-frame clones, though not all of them. This table holds approximately 260,000 clones, approximately 87% found once. The TCR sequence derives from a human donor in a cohort sampled during active COVID-19. Sequencing input: peripheral blood. V is TRBV13 and J is TRBJ2-3, with 7 bases aligning to TRBD2. The CDR3 coding sequence is TGTGCCAGCAGCTTGAGCGGGGACACAGATACGCAGTATTTT. Its protein product is CASSLSGDTDTQYF.